These 21 T cell receptor beta chains were all obtained from the same sample, sequenced in a study of post-analysis software for immune sequencing data. The study's findings and limits: TRBV segments more frequent in patients than in controls numbered several and included TRBV5-6, TRBV5-1 and TRBV20-1.

Antigen specificity for these receptors is unknown. TCR beta cDNA libraries included unique molecular identifiers. In TCRdb, the PCR reads were re-called with MiXCR into one record per CDR3 protein. The sample gives some 500,000 distinct CDR3 sequences, 40% to 55% of which show up once; roughly an eighth is in the top ten. Sequencing was done on a sample of blood. The source of these receptors is a girl aged 10 to 17 with multiple sclerosis.

In its sample, this clonotype was seen a few times. This chain links TRBV10-3 with TRBJ2-7; TRBD1 aligns across 9 bases. Germline trimming cut 4 bases from V and 2 bases from J; bases unmatched to any gene: 0. This CDR3 comprises 13 residues. CDR1 and CDR2 from the germline V gene are ENHRY and SYGVKD. The CDR3 sequence: CAISGQGAYEQYF. CDR3 in DNA: TGTGCCATCAGTGGACAGGGGGCCTACGAGCAGTACTTC.

This clonotype was picked up a small number of times. Since a much larger clone is just one base distant, this may be a read error. The chain joins TRBV20-1 to TRBJ2-3, with 10 bases aligning to TRBD2. The germline V gene encodes CDR1 DFQATT and CDR2 SNEGSKA (reference sequence). The CDR3 extends over 15 amino acids. J was trimmed by 2 bases and V by 3 bases; bases with no gene match: 5. CDR3 nucleotide sequence: TGCAGTGCTAGCGAAGCGGGAGGGCCCACAGATACGCAGTATTTT. This encodes CSASEAGGPTDTQYF.

This clonotype has just a few counts. The rearrangement joins TRBV7-2 to TRBJ2-5; D possibly corresponds to TRBD1 (5 bases). V lost 0 bases and J lost 0, with 8 bases in between. Germline CDR1 is SGHTA and CDR2 is FQGNSA. CDR3 length: 15 amino acids. CDR3 region: CASSLASTDQETQYF. The CDR3 DNA sequence: TGTGCCAGCAGCTTAGCGTCGACAGACCAAGAGACCCAGTACTTC.

This clonotype has just a few counts. The CDR3 region is CASSEGHHSYEQYF. In nucleotides, the CDR3 is TGTGCCAGCAGCGAGGGCCACCACTCCTACGAGCAGTACTTC. This chain connects TRBV11-2 to TRBJ2-7, with a weak D call TRBD2 (5 bases). Germline CDR1 is SGHAT and CDR2 is FQNNGV. Trimming stripped 5 bases from V and 0 bases from J, with 11 bases between. This CDR3 spans 14 amino acids.

This clonotype was seen only a few times. The V and J genes are TRBV5-1 and TRBJ2-7; a possible D gene is TRBD2 (5 bases). With 4 bases removed from V and 4 bases from J, the gap between germline ends came to 18 bases. The CDR3 totals 15 residues. CDR1 and CDR2 from the germline V gene are SGHRS and YFSETQ. This CDR3 is CASSPEAAGGYEQYF. CDR3 nucleotide sequence: TGCGCCAGCAGCCCGGAGGCGGCGGGCGGATACGAGCAGTACTTC.

This clonotype has a count of ten or more. V gene TRBV12-3 or TRBV12-4 combines with J gene TRBJ2-3, with unresolved D. Trimming removed 3 bases at V and 6 bases at J, with 7 bases between. This CDR3 has 12 amino acids. The CDR3 sequence is CASSFFGDTQYF. The CDR3 DNA reads as TGTGCCAGCAGTTTTTTCGGGGATACGCAGTATTTT.

This clonotype occurred a few times. The V call is TRBV6-6, the J call TRBJ1-4, with 11 bases matching TRBD1. CDR1 and CDR2 from the germline V gene are MNHNY and SVGAGI (reference sequence). The ends lost 7 bases at V and 8 bases at J; junction bases unmatched: 9. The CDR3 consists of 15 residues. Here the CDR3 DNA reads TGTGCCAGCATTCCTAGGACAGGGGGCGTCGAAAAACTGTTTTTT. It yields the protein CASIPRTGGVEKLFF.

The chain has TRBV27 and TRBJ2-7; 7 bases line up with TRBD1. This CDR3 comprises 14 residues. Germline V gene data show CDR1 as MNHEY and CDR2 as SMNVEV (reference sequence). V was pared by 5 bases and J by 3 bases, with 7 bases of the junction left unmatched. The CDR3 is CASSQGERLYEQYF. The CDR3 DNA reads TGTGCCAGCAGTCAGGGGGAGCGCCTCTACGAGCAGTACTTC.

V is TRBV20-1 and J is TRBJ2-5; tentative D call: TRBD2 (6 bases). Germline V lookup: CDR1 DFQATT, CDR2 SNEGSKA (reference sequence). Trimming shortened V by 7 bases and J by 5 bases, and 17 bases separated the two germline ends. The CDR3 spans 13 residues. The CDR3 is CSVGGEIPETQYF. DNA of the CDR3: TGCAGTGTTGGAGGGGAAATCCCCGAGACCCAGTACTTC.

This clonotype was recorded only once. The junction departs from germline at one end; a sequencing error may be responsible. The chain carries TRBV14 and TRBJ2-1; D unclear. CDR1 is SGHDN and CDR2 is FVKESK in the germline V gene. The CDR3 spans 11 residues. The CDR3 DNA is TGCGCCTTCCGGGCGAACAATGAGCAGTTCTTC. Protein sequence: CAFRANNEQFF.

This clonotype appeared a few times. The chain recombines TRBV12-3 or TRBV12-4 with TRBJ2-5; 9 nucleotides align to TRBD1. There are 15 residues in the CDR3. J was trimmed by 0 bases and V by 4 bases; bases with no gene match: 3. CDR3 residues: CASSSGTGNQETQYF. In DNA form, the CDR3 reads TGTGCCAGCAGTTCCGGGACAGGGAACCAAGAGACCCAGTACTTC.

The chain recombines TRBV12-3 or TRBV12-4 with TRBJ1-5; D perhaps matches TRBD1 (6 bases). This CDR3 comprises 14 residues. V was cut by 6 bases and J by 5 bases, with 14 bases left in between. The DNA of the CDR3 is TGTGCCAGCAGCGAGGGGGTCTCCTATCAGCCCCAGCATTTT. It yields the protein CASSEGVSYQPQHF.

This clonotype has a handful of counts. The V call is TRBV29-1, the J call TRBJ2-7, with 9 positions matching TRBD1. This CDR3 spans 15 amino acids. V dropped 3 bases and J dropped 7; count of bases not matched to a gene: 13. CDR1 SQVTM and CDR2 ANQGSEA come from the germline V gene. The chain's CDR3 is CSVDAPAGQGFEQYF. The CDR3 region has the DNA TGCAGCGTTGACGCCCCGGCGGGACAGGGCTTTGAGCAGTACTTC.

V usage is TRBV3-1 and J usage is TRBJ2-3, with no clear D. This CDR3 has 14 amino acids. Trimming removed 2 bases at V and 0 bases at J, with 6 bases between. Germline-derived CDR1 and CDR2 are LGHDT and YNNKEL (reference sequence). In nucleotides, the CDR3 is TGTGCCAGCAGCCAAAGACCGAGCACAGATACGCAGTATTTT. Translating it yields CASSQRPSTDTQYF.

Of note for this clonotype: The junction differs from germline at one of its ends, possibly a read error. V and J are TRBV20-1 and TRBJ2-1, with D unclear. The CDR3 sequence is 12 residues long. Germline loops: CDR1 DFQATT, CDR2 SNEGSKA (reference sequence). Here the CDR3 DNA reads TGCAGGGCTAGTGCGGACTACAATGAGCAGTTCTTC. It yields the protein CRASADYNEQFF.

The genes are TRBV12-3 or TRBV12-4 and TRBJ1-2; D remains ambiguous. The V end was cut by 5 bases, the J end by 1 base, with 8 bases between. The CDR3 extends over 13 amino acids. CDR3 region: CASSARRNYGYTF. The CDR3 nucleotides read TGTGCCAGCAGTGCCCGGCGTAACTATGGCTACACCTTC.

The J gene is TRBJ2-1, the V gene TRBV6-1, with D possibly TRBD2 on 5 matching bases. The CDR3 spans 15 residues. V gave up 1 base and J gave up 0 bases, with 7 bases separating them. Germline CDR1 and CDR2: MNHNS and SASEGT. The CDR3 DNA is TGTGCCAGCAGTGAAGTTACTAGCTCCTACAATGAGCAGTTCTTC. Translation: CASSEVTSSYNEQFF.

The chain employs TRBV6-5 and TRBJ2-1; TRBD2 agrees at 11 bases. Germline values: CDR1 MNHEY, CDR2 SVGAGI. Trimming took 2 bases from V and 9 from J; bases not matched to a gene: 9. The CDR3 is made up of 16 amino acids. The CDR3 coding sequence is TGTGCCAGCAGTTACGCCGGGACTAGCGGTGCCGGTGAGCAGTTCTTC. Its protein is CASSYAGTSGAGEQFF.

The chain combines TRBV2 with TRBJ1-2, with unresolved D. The CDR3 covers 18 residues. Trimming pared 6 bases from V and 6 bases from J, leaving 29 bases between. CDR1 and CDR2 from the germline V gene are SNHLY and FYNNEI. CDR3: CASRKLVSQPVQKHGYTF. The CDR3, as DNA: TGTGCCAGCAGGAAGTTAGTCAGTCAACCCGTACAGAAGCATGGCTACACCTTC.

The chain is built from TRBV7-9 and TRBJ2-1; 7 bases align to TRBD2. Trimming cost V 3 bases and J 5 bases; bases outside gene matches: 10. There are 16 residues in the CDR3. CDR1 is SEHNR and CDR2 is FQNEAQ in the germline V gene (reference sequence). The CDR3 DNA reads TGTGCCAGCAGCTTCCTGTCGGGACTAACCCACAATGAGCAGTTCTTC. Its protein product is CASSFLSGLTHNEQFF.

V is TRBV5-1 and J is TRBJ2-1; the match to TRBD1 covers 7 bases. This CDR3 has 15 amino acids. The V segment lost 0 bases and the J segment 5 bases; nucleotides outside the gene matches: 5. The germline gives CDR1 SGHRS, CDR2 YFSETQ. In DNA, the CDR3 is TGCGCCAGCAGCTTGGCGGGACAGCTCAACAATGAGCAGTTCTTC. Amino acid sequence: CASSLAGQLNNEQFF.